The rows below give T cell receptor beta chains drawn from one sample of a study of blood T cells in healthy people across ages. TCRdb analysed the 5' RACE reads with MiXCR anew, one entry per CDR3 protein. The sample contains hundreds of thousands of distinct CDR3 sequences, around 25% of which appear only once. In addition, the sample was reused for a study of T cells of mothers and their children.

Sequencing was carried out using blood. The receptors derive from a boy younger than 18 in good health. Each CDR3 is given with its conserved first and last residue. The order of the fields is clone size, J gene, V gene, D gene, CDR3 protein, CDR3 DNA. D genes are given only for firm matches. Size is omitted from some rows. Given values are once, few, many or a class for expanded clones.

few	TRBJ2-7	TRBV6-5	TRBD2	CASSHYAGANSYEQYF	TGTGCCAGCAGTCACTACGCGGGAGCCAACTCCTACGAGCAGTACTTC
few	TRBJ2-5	TRBV4-3	-	CASSQEGRWETQYF	TGCGCCAGCAGCCAAGAAGGACGATGGGAGACCCAGTACTTC
-	TRBJ2-5	TRBV11-2	-	CASIGTDTQQETQYF	TGTGCCAGCATCGGGACGGACACCCAACAAGAGACCCAGTACTTC
-	TRBJ2-2	TRBV7-9	-	CASSSSAGELFF	TGTGCCAGCAGCTCAAGCGCGGGGGAGCTGTTTTTT
-	TRBJ2-3	TRBV19	-	CASSPWGTEVTQYF	TGTGCCAGTAGCCCTTGGGGGACTGAAGTTACGCAGTATTTT
few	TRBJ1-4	TRBV12-3/TRBV12-4	-	CASSEETATNEKLFF	TGTGCCAGCAGTGAAGAGACAGCAACTAATGAAAAACTGTTTTTT
few	TRBJ2-5	TRBV7-9	TRBD1	CASSDRTGLETQYF	TGTGCCAGCAGCGACAGGACAGGGTTGGAGACCCAGTACTTC
-	TRBJ2-5	TRBV3-1	-	CASSLGQVETQYF	TGTGCCAGCAGCTTGGGGCAGGTGGAGACCCAGTACTTC
few	TRBJ2-5	TRBV5-1	-	CASSLGASYQETQYF	TGCGCCAGCAGCTTGGGGGCTTCTTACCAAGAGACCCAGTACTTC
-	TRBJ2-1	TRBV29-1	-	CSVEGRYNEQFF	TGCAGCGTTGAAGGCAGGTACAATGAGCAGTTCTTC
-	TRBJ2-1	TRBV11-3	-	CASSPRTEIGNEQFF	TGTGCCAGCAGCCCCCGGACTGAGATAGGCAATGAGCAGTTCTTC
-	TRBJ1-4	TRBV7-9	-	CASSFLDTTTNEKLFF	TGTGCCAGCAGCTTCCTCGACACCACAACTAATGAAAAACTGTTTTTT
-	TRBJ2-3	TRBV7-3	-	CASSLTLENTQYF	TGTGCCAGCAGCTTAACCTTGGAAAACACGCAGTATTTT
-	TRBJ2-5	TRBV21-1	-	CANNGLETQYF	TGTGCCAACAACGGGTTGGAGACCCAGTACTTC
few	TRBJ2-5	TRBV5-8	-	CASSASLGRGPQETQYF	TGTGCCAGCAGCGCCTCCCTTGGACGGGGCCCACAAGAGACCCAGTACTTC
-	TRBJ1-1	TRBV5-1	-	CASSLVEGYGNTEAFF	TGCGCCAGCAGCTTGGTCGAGGGGTACGGGAACACTGAAGCTTTCTTT
-	TRBJ2-7	TRBV2	-	CASSEVTGPTAYEQYF	TGTGCCAGCAGTGAAGTGACAGGCCCCACCGCATACGAGCAGTACTTC
few	TRBJ2-3	TRBV20-1	TRBD2	CSAPRTSSGALTDTQYF	TGCAGTGCTCCGCGTACCTCCAGCGGGGCCCTCACAGATACGCAGTATTTT
few	TRBJ2-2	TRBV2	-	CASSGTVYTGELFF	TGTGCCAGCAGTGGGACAGTGTACACCGGGGAGCTGTTTTTT
-	TRBJ2-1	TRBV5-1	TRBD1	CASSTYTGQVNNEQFF	TGCGCCAGCAGCACCTATACGGGACAGGTTAACAATGAGCAGTTCTTC
-	TRBJ2-1	TRBV5-1	-	CASSVNDEQFF	TGCGCCAGCAGCGTAAACGATGAGCAGTTCTTC
few	TRBJ2-5	TRBV6-5	-	CASSYDPRGSVGETQYF	TGTGCCAGCAGCTATGATCCCCGGGGGAGCGTCGGGGAGACCCAGTACTTC
-	TRBJ2-1	TRBV28	TRBD2	CASSLVGLAGYNEQFF	TGTGCCAGCAGTTTAGTGGGACTAGCGGGATACAATGAGCAGTTCTTC
-	TRBJ2-7	TRBV7-9	TRBD2	CASSPTGGLAGGYEQYF	TGTGCCAGCAGCCCAACAGGGGGACTAGCGGGGGGCTACGAGCAGTACTTC
few	TRBJ1-5	TRBV5-1	TRBD1	CASSFGTGGDQPQHF	TGCGCCAGCAGCTTCGGGACAGGGGGAGATCAGCCCCAGCATTTT
few	TRBJ2-5	TRBV9	-	CASSGGPQETQYF	TGTGCCAGCAGCGGCGGCCCACAAGAGACCCAGTACTTC
few	TRBJ1-4	TRBV6-6	-	CASRDRSNEKLFF	TGTGCCAGCAGGGACAGATCAAATGAAAAACTGTTTTTT
-	TRBJ2-7	TRBV27	TRBD1	CASRLGGTGYEQYF	TGTGCCAGCAGGCTAGGGGGCACCGGGTACGAGCAGTACTTC
few	TRBJ2-1	TRBV7-9	TRBD1	CASTLGQGPNEQFF	TGTGCCAGCACCCTGGGACAGGGGCCTAATGAGCAGTTCTTC
-	TRBJ2-1	TRBV11-2	TRBD1	CASSLGQGTAYNEQFF	TGTGCCAGCAGCTTAGGGCAGGGGACAGCCTACAATGAGCAGTTCTTC
-	TRBJ2-4	TRBV9	-	CASSVEPTLAKNIQYF	TGTGCCAGCAGCGTAGAACCTACCCTGGCCAAAAACATTCAGTACTTC
few	TRBJ1-1	TRBV12-3/TRBV12-4	-	CASSLYQGDTEAFF	TGTGCCAGCAGTTTATACCAGGGCGACACTGAAGCTTTCTTT
-	TRBJ1-4	TRBV12-3/TRBV12-4	-	CASSFQGKKGYEKLFF	TGTGCCAGCAGTTTTCAGGGGAAGAAGGGCTATGAAAAACTGTTTTTT
-	TRBJ2-7	TRBV5-1	-	CASSFGWISRDGTYEQYF	TGCGCCAGCAGCTTTGGCTGGATAAGTCGGGACGGGACCTACGAGCAGTACTTC
few	TRBJ1-4	TRBV7-2	TRBD1	CASSPRTGTGIEKLFF	TGTGCCAGCAGCCCTCGGACCGGGACAGGGATTGAAAAACTGTTTTTT
few	TRBJ2-6	TRBV12-3/TRBV12-4	-	CASSLLPRAFPGAGANVLTF	TGTGCCAGCAGTTTACTTCCCCGGGCTTTTCCGGGTGCTGGGGCCAACGTCCTGACTTTC
few	TRBJ2-7	TRBV29-1	TRBD1	CSAGQGINSYEQYF	TGCAGCGCCGGACAGGGAATCAACTCCTACGAGCAGTACTTC
few	TRBJ1-1	TRBV29-1	-	CSVENLGMNTEAFF	TGCAGCGTTGAGAACTTAGGGATGAACACTGAAGCTTTCTTT
few	TRBJ2-5	TRBV9	TRBD1	CASGGAGTGDLETQYF	TGTGCCAGCGGGGGGGCCGGGACAGGGGATTTGGAGACCCAGTACTTC
-	TRBJ2-6	TRBV21-1	-	CASSKARQVAGANVLTF	TGTGCCAGCAGCAAAGCCAGACAGGTAGCTGGGGCCAACGTCCTGACTTTC
many	TRBJ2-7	TRBV7-2	-	CASSLIYEQYF	TGTGCCAGCAGCTTAATCTACGAGCAGTACTTC
many	TRBJ2-7	TRBV6-2/TRBV6-3	-	CASRWTGSYEQYF	TGTGCCAGCAGATGGACTGGATCCTACGAGCAGTACTTC
few	TRBJ2-7	TRBV3-1	-	CASSQADYEQYF	TGTGCCAGCAGCCAAGCGGACTACGAGCAGTACTTC
-	TRBJ1-2	TRBV7-3	TRBD1	CASSYATGDGYTF	TGTGCCAGCAGCTACGCTACAGGGGACGGCTACACCTTC
few	TRBJ2-1	TRBV21-1	-	CASSPGKGNEQFF	TGTGCCAGCAGCCCTGGGAAGGGCAATGAGCAGTTCTTC
few	TRBJ2-5	TRBV9	TRBD1	CASSVFGTGQETQYF	TGTGCCAGCAGCGTCTTTGGGACAGGTCAAGAGACCCAGTACTTC
few	TRBJ2-5	TRBV5-1	TRBD2	CASSLTSGGALETQYF	TGCGCCAGCAGCTTGACCAGCGGGGGGGCTTTGGAGACCCAGTACTTC
-	TRBJ2-7	TRBV7-2	-	CASTAGYEQYF	TGTGCCAGCACCGCTGGATACGAGCAGTACTTC
-	TRBJ2-7	TRBV29-1	-	CSVVRVQGIYEQYF	TGCAGCGTTGTTAGGGTTCAGGGAATTTACGAGCAGTACTTC
-	TRBJ1-2	TRBV6-5	-	CASARGVSYGYTF	TGTGCCAGCGCACGCGGAGTATCCTATGGCTACACCTTC
-	TRBJ2-3	TRBV29-1	-	CSVEGGSGITDTQYF	TGCAGCGTTGAAGGGGGGAGCGGCATCACAGATACGCAGTATTTT
few	TRBJ2-2	TRBV15	-	CATSPRLGEAGELFF	TGTGCCACCAGTCCTCGACTAGGGGAAGCCGGGGAGCTGTTTTTT
-	TRBJ1-2	TRBV2	-	CASTNRGISYGYTF	TGTGCCAGCACCAACCGCGGCATTTCTTATGGCTACACCTTC
few	TRBJ2-5	TRBV7-9	-	CASSDGLQETQYF	TGTGCCAGCAGCGATGGACTGCAAGAGACCCAGTACTTC
few	TRBJ2-1	TRBV6-5	TRBD2	CASGGVRGGEQFF	TGTGCCAGCGGGGGGGTGAGAGGCGGTGAGCAGTTCTTC
-	TRBJ2-5	TRBV5-1	TRBD2	CASSFRTSGGGQETRYF	TGCGCCAGCAGCTTCCGGACTAGCGGGGGGGGTCAAGAGACCCGGTACTTC
many	TRBJ2-1	TRBV5-1	-	CASSWGDTRNSYNEQFF	TGCGCCAGCAGCTGGGGGGATACCCGGAATTCCTACAATGAGCAGTTCTTC
many	TRBJ1-2	TRBV9	-	CASSVAPQSYGYTF	TGTGCCAGCAGCGTAGCCCCCCAGTCCTATGGCTACACCTTC